The subject of this entry is one TCR beta chain. The source of the sample is a study of blood T cell repertoires in COVID-19. Generated by immunoSEQ multiplex PCR, the TCRdb table keeps only in-frame clones and is missing some. The sample lists some 420,000 clones, 75% to 90% occurring once. Cohort 3 donors were reported recovered after two negative PCRs, clearance, or symptom resolution. This CDR3 spans 15 amino acids. The V end was cut by 5 bases, the J end by 1 base, with 12 bases between. Germline CDR1 SEHNR, CDR2 FQNEAQ (reference sequence). This TCR was sampled from a man aged 25 to 40 who had recovered from COVID-19. The J gene is TRBJ1-3, the V gene TRBV7-9, with unresolved D. The specimen sequenced was PBMCs or T cells enriched from blood (not recorded which). CDR3 bases: TGTGCCAGCAGCCCCATCCAGGTTTCTGGAAACACCATATATTTT. Amino acids: CASSPIQVSGNTIYF.